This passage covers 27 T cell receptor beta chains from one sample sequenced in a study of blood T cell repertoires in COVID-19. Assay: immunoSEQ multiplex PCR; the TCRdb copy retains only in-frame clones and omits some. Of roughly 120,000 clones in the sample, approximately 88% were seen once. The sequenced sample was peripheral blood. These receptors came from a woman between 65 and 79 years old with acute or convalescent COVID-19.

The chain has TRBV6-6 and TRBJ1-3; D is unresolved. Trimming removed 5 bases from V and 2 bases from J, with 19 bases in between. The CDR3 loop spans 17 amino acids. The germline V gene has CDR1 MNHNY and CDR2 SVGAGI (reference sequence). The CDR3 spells CASSPASLSDTGNTIYF. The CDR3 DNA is TGTGCCAGCAGTCCGGCCTCCCTATCTGACACTGGAAACACCATATATTTT.

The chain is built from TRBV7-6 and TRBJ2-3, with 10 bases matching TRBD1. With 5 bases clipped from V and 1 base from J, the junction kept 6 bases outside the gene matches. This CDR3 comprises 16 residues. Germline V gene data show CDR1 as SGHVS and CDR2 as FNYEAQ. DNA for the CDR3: TGTGCCAGCAGCACGACCGGGACAGGGGGCACAGATACGCAGTATTTT. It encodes CASSTTGTGGTDTQYF. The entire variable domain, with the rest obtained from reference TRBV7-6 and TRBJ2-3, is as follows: GAGVSQSPRYKVTKRGQDVALRCDPISGHVSLYWYRQALGQGPEFLTYFNYEAQQDKSGLPNDRFSAERPEGSISTLTIQRTEQRDSAMYRCASSTTGTGGTDTQYFGPGTRLTVL.

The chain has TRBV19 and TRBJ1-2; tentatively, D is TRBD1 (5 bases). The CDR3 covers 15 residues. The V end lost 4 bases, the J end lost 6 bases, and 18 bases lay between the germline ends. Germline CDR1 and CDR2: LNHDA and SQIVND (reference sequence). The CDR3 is CASSKQGVRLDGYTF. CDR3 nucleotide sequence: TGTGCCAGTAGTAAGCAGGGCGTTCGTCTCGATGGCTACACCTTC.

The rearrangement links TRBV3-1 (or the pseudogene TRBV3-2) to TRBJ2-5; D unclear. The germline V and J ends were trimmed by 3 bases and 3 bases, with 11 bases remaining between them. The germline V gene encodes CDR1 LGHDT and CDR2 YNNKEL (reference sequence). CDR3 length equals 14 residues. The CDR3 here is CASSHSAEEETQYF. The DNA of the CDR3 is TGTGCCAGCAGCCATTCGGCGGAAGAAGAGACCCAGTACTTC.

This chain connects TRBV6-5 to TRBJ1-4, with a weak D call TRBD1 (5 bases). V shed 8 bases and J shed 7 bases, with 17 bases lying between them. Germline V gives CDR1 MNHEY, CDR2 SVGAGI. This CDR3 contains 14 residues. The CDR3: CASGPFDSIEKLFF. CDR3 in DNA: TGTGCCAGCGGGCCGTTCGACAGTATTGAAAAACTGTTTTTT.

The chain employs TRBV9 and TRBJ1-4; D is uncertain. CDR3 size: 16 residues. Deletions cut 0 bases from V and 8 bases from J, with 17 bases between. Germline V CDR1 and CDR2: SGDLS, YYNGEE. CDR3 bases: TGTGCCAGCAGCGTAGCTGAGGAATTTCGGAGGGAAAAACTGTTTTTT. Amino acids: CASSVAEEFRREKLFF.

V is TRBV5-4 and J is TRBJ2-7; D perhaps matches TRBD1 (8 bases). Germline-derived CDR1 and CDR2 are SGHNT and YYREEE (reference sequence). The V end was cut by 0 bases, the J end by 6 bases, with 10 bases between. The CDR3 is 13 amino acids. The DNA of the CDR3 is TGTGCCAGCAGCTTGGACAGGGGGGGCGAGCAGTACTTC. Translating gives CASSLDRGGEQYF.

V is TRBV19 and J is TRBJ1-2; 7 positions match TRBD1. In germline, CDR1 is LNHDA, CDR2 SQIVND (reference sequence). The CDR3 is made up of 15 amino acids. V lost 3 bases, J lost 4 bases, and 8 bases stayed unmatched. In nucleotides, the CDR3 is TGTGCCAGTAGTATCGGGGACAGAAACTTCTATGGCTACACCTTC. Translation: CASSIGDRNFYGYTF. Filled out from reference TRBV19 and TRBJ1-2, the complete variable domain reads DGGITQSPKYLFRKEGQNVTLSCEQNLNHDAMYWYRQDPGQGLRLIYYSQIVNDFQKGDIAEGYSVSREKKESFPLTVTSAQKNPTAFYLCASSIGDRNFYGYTFGSGTRLTVV.

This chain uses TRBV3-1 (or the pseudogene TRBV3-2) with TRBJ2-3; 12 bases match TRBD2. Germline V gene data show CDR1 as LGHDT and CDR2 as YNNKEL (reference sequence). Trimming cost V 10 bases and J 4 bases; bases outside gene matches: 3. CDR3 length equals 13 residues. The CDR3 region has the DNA TGTGCCACCCGGACTAGCGGGGCAGATACGCAGTATTTT. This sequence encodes CATRTSGADTQYF.

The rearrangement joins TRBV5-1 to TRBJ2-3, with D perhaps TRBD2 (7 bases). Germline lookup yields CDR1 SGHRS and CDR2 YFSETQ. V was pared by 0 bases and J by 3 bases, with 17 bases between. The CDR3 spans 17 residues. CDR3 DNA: TGCGCCAGCAGCTTGGTTGGAGTGCGGGGGCTAACAGATACGCAGTATTTT. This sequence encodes CASSLVGVRGLTDTQYF.

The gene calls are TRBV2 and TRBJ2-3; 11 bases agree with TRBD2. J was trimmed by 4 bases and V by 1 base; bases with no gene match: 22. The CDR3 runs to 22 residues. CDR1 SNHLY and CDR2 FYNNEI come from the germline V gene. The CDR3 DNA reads TGTGCCAGCAGTGAAGACCGGAGAGGTGCTAGCGGGAGGTTTCCCTTCGCAGATACGCAGTATTTT. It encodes CASSEDRRGASGRFPFADTQYF. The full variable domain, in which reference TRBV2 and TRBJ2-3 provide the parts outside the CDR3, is EPEVTQTPSHQVTQMGQEVILRCVPISNHLYFYWYRQILGQKVEFLVSFYNNEISEKSEIFDDQFSVERPDGSNFTLKIRSTKLEDSAMYFCASSEDRRGASGRFPFADTQYFGPGTRLTVL.

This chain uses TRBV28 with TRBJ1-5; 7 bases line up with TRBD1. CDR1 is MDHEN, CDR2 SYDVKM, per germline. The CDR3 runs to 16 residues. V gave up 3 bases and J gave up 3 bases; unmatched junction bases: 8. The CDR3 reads CASSFFAGGFNQPQHF. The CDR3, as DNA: TGTGCCAGCAGTTTTTTCGCAGGGGGATTCAATCAGCCCCAGCATTTT.

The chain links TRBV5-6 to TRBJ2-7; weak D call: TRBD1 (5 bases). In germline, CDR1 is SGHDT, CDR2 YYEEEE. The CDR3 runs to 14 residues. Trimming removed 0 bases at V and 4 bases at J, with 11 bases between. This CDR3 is CASSLEGVGYEQYF. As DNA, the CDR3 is TGTGCCAGCAGCTTGGAAGGGGTAGGGTACGAGCAGTACTTC.

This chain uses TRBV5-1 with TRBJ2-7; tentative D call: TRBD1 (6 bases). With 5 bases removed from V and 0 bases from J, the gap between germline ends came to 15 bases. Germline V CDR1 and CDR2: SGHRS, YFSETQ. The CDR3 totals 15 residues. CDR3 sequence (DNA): TGCGCCAGCAGACCCTGGACAGAGTTCTCCTACGAGCAGTACTTC. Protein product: CASRPWTEFSYEQYF.

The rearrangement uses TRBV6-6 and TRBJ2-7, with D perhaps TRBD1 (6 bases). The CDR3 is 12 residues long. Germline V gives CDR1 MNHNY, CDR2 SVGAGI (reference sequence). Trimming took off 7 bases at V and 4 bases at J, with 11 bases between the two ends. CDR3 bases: TGTGCCAGCACCAGGACAGATTACGAGCAGTACTTC. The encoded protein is CASTRTDYEQYF.

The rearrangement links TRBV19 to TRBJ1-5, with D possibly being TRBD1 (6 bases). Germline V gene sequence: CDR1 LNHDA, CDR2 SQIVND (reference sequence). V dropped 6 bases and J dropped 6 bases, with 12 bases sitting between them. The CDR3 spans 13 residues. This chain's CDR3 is CASSRDIRQPQHF. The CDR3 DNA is TGTGCCAGTAGCAGGGACATTCGTCAGCCCCAGCATTTT.

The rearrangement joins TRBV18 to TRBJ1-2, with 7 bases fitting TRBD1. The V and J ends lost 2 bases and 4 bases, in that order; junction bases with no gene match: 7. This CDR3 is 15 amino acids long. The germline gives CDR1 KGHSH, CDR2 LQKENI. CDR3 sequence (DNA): TGTGCCAGCTCACCAGAGACAGGGAGACTCTATGGCTACACCTTC. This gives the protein CASSPETGRLYGYTF.

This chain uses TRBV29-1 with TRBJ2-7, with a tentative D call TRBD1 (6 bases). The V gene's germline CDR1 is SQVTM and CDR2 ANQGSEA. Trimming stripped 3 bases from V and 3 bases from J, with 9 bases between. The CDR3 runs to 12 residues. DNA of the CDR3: TGCAGCGTTGACGCACAGGGCTACGAGCAGTACTTC. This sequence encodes CSVDAQGYEQYF.

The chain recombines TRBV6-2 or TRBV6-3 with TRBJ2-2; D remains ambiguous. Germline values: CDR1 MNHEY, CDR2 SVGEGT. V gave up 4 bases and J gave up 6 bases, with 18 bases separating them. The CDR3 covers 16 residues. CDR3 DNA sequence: TGTGCCAGCAGTTCCCCGGAACCACCTAGACCCGGGGAGCTGTTTTTT. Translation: CASSSPEPPRPGELFF.

The CDR3 loop reads CASSIGGGRGNSPLHF. The CDR3 nucleotides read TGTGCCAGTAGTATAGGAGGAGGGCGAGGAAATTCACCCCTCCACTTT. The chain uses TRBV19 and TRBJ1-6, with D unclear. From germline, CDR1 is LNHDA and CDR2 SQIVND (reference sequence). The V gene lost 1 base and the J gene lost 7 bases, with 14 bases spanning the gap. The CDR3 runs 16 residues.

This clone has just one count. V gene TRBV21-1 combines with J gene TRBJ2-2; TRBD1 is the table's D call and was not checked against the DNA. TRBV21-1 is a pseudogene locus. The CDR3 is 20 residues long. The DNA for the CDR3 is TGTGCCAGCAGCAATCGAACGGGGACAGGGATATGTCGTGACACCGGGGAGCTGTTTTTT. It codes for CASSNRTGTGICRDTGELFF.

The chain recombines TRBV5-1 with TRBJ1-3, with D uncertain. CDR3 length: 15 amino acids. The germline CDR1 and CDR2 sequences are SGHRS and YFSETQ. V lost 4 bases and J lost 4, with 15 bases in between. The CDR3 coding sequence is TGCGCCAGCAGCCTCTCCCCCGGGTCCGGAAACACCATATATTTT. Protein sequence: CASSLSPGSGNTIYF.

In DNA, the CDR3 is TGTGCCAGCTCACTAGAGGTAGCGGCTTCCTACGAGCAGTACTTC. Amino acids: CASSLEVAASYEQYF. This chain connects TRBV18 to TRBJ2-7; the D gene is possibly TRBD2 (6 bases). The CDR3 has 15 amino acids. Trimming took 4 bases from V and 1 from J, leaving 14 bases between them. Looked up from germline, CDR1 is KGHSH and CDR2 is LQKENI.

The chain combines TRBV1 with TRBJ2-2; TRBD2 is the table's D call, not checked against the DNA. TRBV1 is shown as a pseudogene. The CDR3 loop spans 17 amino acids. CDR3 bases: TGCACCAGCAGCCAGCGGGGACTAGCGGGGGGGCCCGGGGAGCTGTTTTTT. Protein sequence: CTSSQRGLAGGPGELFF.

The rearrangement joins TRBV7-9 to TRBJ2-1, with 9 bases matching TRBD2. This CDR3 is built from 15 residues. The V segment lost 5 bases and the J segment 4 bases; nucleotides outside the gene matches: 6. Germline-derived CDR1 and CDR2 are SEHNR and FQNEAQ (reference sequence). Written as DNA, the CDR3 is TGTGCCAGCAGCCTTAGCGGGGGTTTTTACAATGAGCAGTTCTTC. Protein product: CASSLSGGFYNEQFF.

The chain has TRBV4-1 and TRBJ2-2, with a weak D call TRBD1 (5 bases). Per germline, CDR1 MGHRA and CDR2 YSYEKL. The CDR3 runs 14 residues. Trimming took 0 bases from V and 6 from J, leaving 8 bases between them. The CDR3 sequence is CASSQDRVPGELFF. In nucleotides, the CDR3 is TGCGCCAGCAGCCAAGACAGGGTTCCCGGGGAGCTGTTTTTT.

Here the CDR3 reads CAISEGAGGQETQYF. CDR3 DNA: TGTGCCATCAGTGAGGGGGCAGGGGGCCAAGAGACCCAGTACTTC. V is TRBV10-3 and J is TRBJ2-5; 7 bases agree with TRBD1. Germline CDR1 and CDR2: ENHRY and SYGVKD. V lost 2 bases and J lost 1; bases outside the gene matches: 4. The CDR3 sequence is 15 residues long.